These T cell receptor beta chains were read from a single sample in a study of cytomegalovirus exposure and HLA in healthy donors. The data were produced by immunoSEQ multiplex PCR, yet TCRdb's version contains in-frame clones alone and is incomplete. The sample lists 57,000 or so clones; approximately 63% were seen once. The sequencing input was PBMCs. These receptors came from a woman aged 55-69 years in good health and CMV-seropositive. Each CDR3 is given with its conserved first and last residue. A D gene is named only where the DNA matches it firmly. The listing skips clone size in some rows; elsewhere it reads once, few, many or a size class.

abundance	j_gene	v_gene	d_gene	CDR3aa	CDR3nt
-	TRBJ1-5	TRBV9	-	CASSVALNQPQHF	TGTGCCAGCAGCGTAGCACTCAATCAGCCCCAGCATTTT
-	TRBJ1-4	TRBV4-1	TRBD1	CASSQGLTGGKKLFF	TGCGCCAGCAGCCAAGGGCTGACAGGGGGTAAAAAACTGTTTTTT
-	TRBJ2-2	TRBV7-9	TRBD2	CATSTSGSTGELFF	TGTGCCACATCGACTAGCGGGAGCACCGGGGAGCTGTTTTTT
once	TRBJ1-1	TRBV19	TRBD1	CASSVLRDRGPSGAYSTEAFF	TGTGCCAGTAGTGTCCTCCGGGACAGGGGTCCGAGCGGTGCTTACTCCACTGAAGCTTTCTTT
-	TRBJ1-2	TRBV19	-	CASSVQGANYGYTF	TGTGCCAGTAGTGTGCAGGGCGCTAACTATGGCTACACCTTC
-	TRBJ1-1	TRBV28	-	CASRPGFTEAFF	TGTGCCAGCAGACCGGGTTTCACTGAAGCTTTCTTT
-	TRBJ2-2	TRBV11-3	-	CASSLDGSTGELFF	TGTGCCAGCAGCTTAGATGGGAGCACCGGGGAGCTGTTTTTT
few	TRBJ1-1	TRBV19	-	CASKRGLEAFF	TGTGCCAGTAAAAGGGGACTTGAAGCTTTCTTT
-	TRBJ1-1	TRBV18	-	CASSRDQGTEAFF	TGTGCCAGCTCACGCGACCAGGGAACTGAAGCTTTCTTT
-	TRBJ1-2	TRBV7-2	TRBD1	CASSFPGGFYGYTF	TGTGCCAGCAGCTTCCCAGGGGGTTTCTATGGCTACACCTTC
few	TRBJ1-1	TRBV5-1	-	CASSLGQQNTEAFF	TGCGCCAGCAGCTTGGGACAGCAGAACACTGAAGCTTTCTTT
-	TRBJ1-1	TRBV7-2	TRBD1	CASSLPPGQQHEAFF	TGTGCCAGCAGCTTACCCCCGGGACAGCAACATGAAGCTTTCTTT
-	TRBJ1-1	TRBV5-1	TRBD1	CASSSLTGGNTEAFF	TGCGCCAGCAGCTCCCTAACAGGGGGTAATACTGAAGCTTTCTTT
-	TRBJ1-1	TRBV30	-	CAWSVSTSGNTEAFF	TGTGCCTGGAGTGTTAGTACATCGGGGAACACTGAAGCTTTCTTT
few	TRBJ2-3	TRBV5-1	TRBD2	CASSLRGGTDTQYF	TGCGCCAGCAGCTTGCGGGGGGGCACAGATACGCAGTATTTT
-	TRBJ1-3	TRBV19	TRBD1	CASSIYVAGGPFSGNTIYF	TGTGCCAGTAGTATCTATGTGGCAGGGGGCCCCTTCTCTGGAAACACCATATATTTT
-	TRBJ1-2	TRBV9	TRBD1	CASSFGTGHYGYTF	TGTGCCAGCAGCTTTGGGACAGGTCACTATGGCTACACCTTC
-	TRBJ1-2	TRBV28	TRBD1	CASSLNRGSSGYTF	TGTGCCAGCAGTCTAAACAGGGGGAGCTCTGGCTACACCTTC
-	TRBJ2-5	TRBV7-2	-	CASSSVLGGPVQETQYF	TGTGCCAGCAGTTCCGTTTTGGGAGGACCGGTCCAAGAGACCCAGTACTTC
-	TRBJ2-7	TRBV30	-	CAWSVRGGSPEQYF	TGTGCCTGGAGTGTACGTGGGGGCTCTCCCGAGCAGTACTTC
-	TRBJ2-7	TRBV27	TRBD1	CASKTQGARNEQYF	TGTGCCAGTAAGACACAGGGGGCTAGGAACGAGCAGTACTTC
-	TRBJ1-2	TRBV2	-	CASSALSSSYGYTF	TGTGCCAGCAGTGCGCTTAGCTCTTCCTATGGCTACACCTTC
once	TRBJ2-1	TRBV5-4	-	CASSLGLWANEQFF	TGTGCCAGCAGCTTGGGCCTGTGGGCCAATGAGCAGTTCTTC
few	TRBJ2-4	TRBV30	-	CAGESEVAKNIQYF	TGTGCCGGAGAGTCGGAGGTAGCCAAAAACATTCAGTACTTC
-	TRBJ2-1	TRBV4-3	TRBD2	CASSTASGGANEQFF	TGCGCCAGCAGCACCGCTAGCGGGGGGGCCAATGAGCAGTTCTTC
-	TRBJ2-3	TRBV7-2	TRBD1	CASSLASGGVDTQYF	TGTGCCAGCAGCTTAGCCTCAGGGGGCGTAGATACGCAGTATTTT
large	TRBJ2-7	TRBV15	-	CATATGPTSYEQYF	TGTGCCACCGCGACAGGTCCTACCTCCTACGAGCAGTACTTC
once	TRBJ1-2	TRBV6-5	TRBD1	CASSYNRDRVDYGYTF	TGTGCCAGCAGTTACAATAGGGACAGGGTAGACTATGGCTACACCTTC
-	TRBJ1-2	TRBV13	-	CASSFEGAYYGYTF	TGTGCCAGCAGCTTCGAAGGGGCCTACTATGGCTACACCTTC
few	TRBJ1-1	TRBV9	TRBD1	CASSVASQGAAGDTEAFF	TGTGCCAGCAGCGTAGCTTCTCAGGGGGCGGCAGGTGACACTGAAGCTTTCTTT
-	TRBJ1-4	TRBV15	-	CATSRSKRTVTNEKLFF	TGTGCCACCAGCAGGTCAAAACGGACAGTGACTAATGAAAAACTGTTTTTT
-	TRBJ2-7	TRBV6-1	TRBD1	CASRDTGAAYEQYF	TGTGCCAGCAGAGATACAGGGGCGGCCTACGAGCAGTACTTC
-	TRBJ2-5	TRBV2	TRBD2	CASSVTSGGEETQYF	TGTGCCAGCAGCGTTACTAGCGGGGGGGAGGAGACCCAGTACTTC
few	TRBJ1-1	TRBV19	-	CASNRGTEAFF	TGTGCCAGTAACCGAGGCACTGAAGCTTTCTTT
-	TRBJ2-7	TRBV5-4	-	CASSLYSAQGFYEQYF	TGTGCCAGCAGTTTGTACTCGGCACAGGGCTTCTACGAGCAGTACTTC
-	TRBJ2-3	TRBV7-6	-	CASSLARSTDTQYF	TGTGCCAGCAGCTTAGCTCGGAGCACAGATACGCAGTATTTT
-	TRBJ2-5	TRBV6-5	TRBD2	CASSSPTAGVETQYF	TGTGCCAGCAGTTCTCCCACCGCGGGGGTAGAGACCCAGTACTTC
-	TRBJ1-2	TRBV27	-	CASSPRDIATRGYTF	TGTGCCAGCAGTCCCCGGGACATAGCCACTAGGGGCTACACCTTC
-	TRBJ1-1	TRBV30	-	CAWGGTLNTEAFF	TGTGCCTGGGGAGGGACCTTGAACACTGAAGCTTTCTTT
-	TRBJ1-2	TRBV9	-	CASSVNDNRHGYTF	TGTGCCAGCAGCGTAAATGACAACAGGCACGGCTACACCTTC
-	TRBJ2-1	TRBV12-2	-	CASPSTLALYNEQFF	TGTGCAAGTCCCTCCACCCTAGCGCTCTACAATGAGCAGTTCTTC
-	TRBJ1-6	TRBV6-1	-	CASSGATGYVNSPLHF	TGTGCCAGCAGTGGGGCTACAGGGTATGTTAATTCACCCCTCCACTTT
-	TRBJ2-5	TRBV10-3	TRBD1	CAISAPQGQETQYF	TGTGCCATCAGTGCTCCACAGGGGCAAGAGACCCAGTACTTC
few	TRBJ1-3	TRBV15	-	CATSRGGGEGNTIYF	TGTGCCACCAGCAGAGGGGGGGGCGAGGGAAACACCATATATTTT
few	TRBJ1-5	TRBV6-1	-	CASSGGQAGSNQPQHF	TGTGCCAGCAGTGGTGGACAAGCTGGTAGCAATCAGCCCCAGCATTTT
medium-sized	TRBJ2-3	TRBV2	-	CASSERLGPDTQYF	TGTGCCAGCAGTGAAAGACTAGGCCCAGATACGCAGTATTTT
-	TRBJ2-1	TRBV5-1	-	CASSGGSSYNEQFF	TGCGCCAGCAGCGGGGGGAGCTCCTACAATGAGCAGTTCTTC
-	TRBJ1-2	TRBV30	-	CACLQEANYGYTF	TGTGCCTGCCTACAGGAAGCTAACTATGGCTACACCTTC